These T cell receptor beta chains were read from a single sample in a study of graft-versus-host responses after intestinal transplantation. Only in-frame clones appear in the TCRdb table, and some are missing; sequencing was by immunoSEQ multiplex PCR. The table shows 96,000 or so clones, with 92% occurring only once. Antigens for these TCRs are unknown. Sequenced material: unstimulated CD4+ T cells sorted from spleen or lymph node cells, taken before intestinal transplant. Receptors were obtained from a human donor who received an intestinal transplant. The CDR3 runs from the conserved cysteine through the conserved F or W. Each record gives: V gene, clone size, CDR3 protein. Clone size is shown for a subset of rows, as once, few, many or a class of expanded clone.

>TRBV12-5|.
CASGLVRAGYSYNEQFF
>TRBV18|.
CASSPTGSSGNTIYF
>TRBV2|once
CASRLFREPVKNIQYF
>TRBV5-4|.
CASSLRTGWTNEKLFF
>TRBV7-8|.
CASSARRSDSRTDTQYF
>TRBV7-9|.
CASSLARAYNEQFF
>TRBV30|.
CAFTTEMNTEAFF
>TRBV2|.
CASSEGRGRSQPQHF
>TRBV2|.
CASSGSSYNSPLHF
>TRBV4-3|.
CASSHVKNTEAFF
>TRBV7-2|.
CASSSREAYEAFF
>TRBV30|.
CAWSAGSADTQYF
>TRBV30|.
CAWMTYTEAFF
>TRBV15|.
CATSYNTGELFF
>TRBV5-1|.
CASRLTGLYNEQFF
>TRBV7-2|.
CASSLGGAPYEQYF
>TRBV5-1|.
CASSPRHGTSGSEEQFF
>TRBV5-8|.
CASSATGWGQETQYF
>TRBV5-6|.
CASSGKPGQLTDTQYF
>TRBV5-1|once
CASSPTPDKSYNEQFF
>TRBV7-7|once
CASSLGAGTQETQYF
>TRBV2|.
CASSDYKNEKLFF
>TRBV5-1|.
CASSWGTIAGYEQYF
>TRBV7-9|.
CASSLDNRVVETQYF
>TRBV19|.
CASSKRTDTNYGYTF
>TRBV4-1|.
CASSRAAGGAGHEQFF
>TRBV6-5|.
CASSYSFQGLTEAFF
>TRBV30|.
CAWSTVEAFF
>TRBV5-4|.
CASSVTSGSPLPYEQYF